This T cell receptor (beta chain) was recorded in a study of T cell responses to AZD1222 COVID-19 vaccine. Method: immunoSEQ multiplex PCR; TCRdb's copy keeps in-frame clones and lacks some. Of 130,000 or so clones detected, approximately 84% appear once; the ten largest clones hold about a fifth. The CDR3 totals 16 residues. The germline V and J ends were trimmed by 1 base and 3 bases, with 16 bases remaining between them. CDR1 SGHTA and CDR2 FQGNSA come from the germline V gene. This rearrangement joins TRBV7-2 to TRBJ2-7, with a possible D match to TRBD2 (5 bases). The starting material was peripheral blood, obtained on day 0 of AZD1222 vaccination. The clonotype comes from an adult in good health. The CDR3 reads CASSLGGGGSNYEQYF. The DNA for the CDR3 is TGTGCCAGCAGCTTAGGTGGAGGAGGATCTAACTACGAGCAGTACTTC. The full variable domain, rest sourced from reference TRBV7-2 and TRBJ2-7, is GAGVSQSPSNKVTEKGKDVELRCDPISGHTALYWYRQSLGQGLEFLIYFQGNSAPDKSGLPSDRFSAERTGGSVSTLTIQRTQQEDSAVYLCASSLGGGGSNYEQYFGPGTRLTVT.